This T cell receptor beta chain was captured in a study of human T cells and chemical hapten exposure. Looking at the study overall: Per-sample variation in TCR yield stemmed mainly from small pooled library volume differences. Findings and limits, study-wide: TCRs exceeding a frequency of 1 in 1000 stayed unchanged under DPC sensitization.

For the library, individual cDNA molecules each received unique molecular identifiers. Per the original data handling: Sampled TCR counts reached a median of roughly 100,000 per sample, with values ranging from 23,224 to 690,600. MiXCR was run by TCRdb on the RACE reads, yielding one entry per CDR3 protein. The V and J calls were not made by the authors but by TCRdb's processing. The sample lists more than 70,000 distinct CDR3 sequences, approximately 9% occurring once. Time point reported: healthy volunteer bleed at 2 weeks. Total RNA extraction was carried out from unfractionated whole blood. The germline V and J ends were trimmed by 2 bases and 1 base, with 10 bases remaining between them. Germline CDR1 is MNHEY and CDR2 is SVGEGT. The CDR3 is 15 residues long. This clonotype has ten or more counts. Its antigen remains unidentified.

The clonotype originates from a female donor in good health. Some clones in this sample may be carry-over from other donors' samples. The chain recombines TRBV6-2 or TRBV6-3 with TRBJ2-3, with D possibly TRBD2 on 6 matching bases. The sequencing input was whole blood. The CDR3 protein is CASSYSSGGTDTQYF. In nucleotides, the CDR3 is TGTGCCAGCAGTTACAGTAGCGGAGGCACAGATACGCAGTATTTT.